This T cell receptor (beta chain) was captured by sequencing in a study of shared clonotypes between healthy human individuals. Study at large: The study enrolled a couple of women and a few men aged 18 to 49.

Method: immunoSEQ multiplex PCR; TCRdb's copy keeps in-frame clones and lacks some. The data contain about 1.5 million clones, roughly 95% of them singletons. Turning to this clone: Antigen: not known.

Study findings and constraints: It was observed that approximately 5% of naive CD4 clonotypes were shared across a handful of donors.

The CDR3 is 15 residues long. CDR1 and CDR2 (germline): SEHNR, FQNEAQ (reference sequence). V shed 6 bases and J shed 2 bases, with 14 bases lying between them. The V call is TRBV7-9, the J call TRBJ2-1; D uncertain. The TCR sequence derives from a young man in good health. The sequencing sample was made of naive CD4+ T cells sorted from blood. Described subset: CD45RA+ positively selected. In DNA form, the CDR3 reads TGTGCCAGCAGACTATACGGGCAAACCTACAATGAGCAGTTCTTC. Protein: CASRLYGQTYNEQFF. The full variable domain, completed using reference TRBV7-9 and TRBJ2-1, is DTGVSQNPRHKITKRGQNVTFRCDPISEHNRLYWYRQTLGQGPEFLTYFQNEAQLEKSRLLSDRFSAERPKGSFSTLEIQRTEQGDSAMYLCASRLYGQTYNEQFFGPGTRLTVL.